This note documents a single T cell receptor beta chain sequence. Its antigen has not been determined. No much larger clonotype is one base removed from it; base qualities were not supplied. At one collaborating source in Seattle, patients were enrolled during active infection and were followed longitudinally through the course of disease. Whole blood was collected in K2EDTA tubes by collaborating institutions according to the institutions' own protocols. For TCRbeta analysis, collaborators shipped samples in one of three forms: frozen whole blood, isolated PBMCs, or DNA extracted from either of those sample types. These data belong to a study of blood T cell repertoires in COVID-19 (dated by TCRdb to 2018 to 2021). Study-level background: Samples from collaborators originated in the United States, Italy and Spain and spanned both the acute and convalescent phases of COVID-19. Samples were obtained from the ongoing ImmuneRACE study (first 160 participants) and from over 1,000 subjects provided by 6 global collaborators. The prospective study material was composed of cDNA or gDNA derived from T cells, B-cell-depleted T cells, or PBMCs. Subjects who had been exposed to COVID-19, were actively infected with it, or had recovered from it provided the deeply sampled blood TCRbeta repertoires that made up the dataset. A de-identified subject ID, COVID-19 status, age in years and sex were almost always included in the sample metadata. Where available, HLA class I and class II types were taken from metadata supplied by the sample provider and were not determined by assay-based typing. The repertoires were released in a freely available public database meant as a resource for research on the immune response to SARS-CoV-2. General findings and caveats noted by the study authors: How much clinical and demographic metadata was included differed by source and by participant, and the metadata was provided uncurated.

The immunoSEQ Assay, a bias-controlled multiplex PCR, was used to amplify TCRbeta CDR3 regions from genomic DNA. The study's own analysis went as follows. Nucleated cell counts per sample were estimated from amplification of reference gene primers within the assay. To quantify the absolute abundance of each unique TCRbeta CDR3 rearrangement, sequence reads were collapsed and filtered. Productive Simpson clonality was computed per sample as the square root of Simpson's diversity index over productive rearrangements. The source is immuneACCESS, and TCRdb retained only in-frame sequences with V and J called. Part of the clones is not carried over; for the studies checked, unresolved V genes explain less than half of this, and the remainder is unexplained. The D gene and trimming were derived from the DNA, and the V and J assignments and clone size from that table. The sample contains roughly 440,000 clones, 88% of them found a single time. In total, the top ten clones hold about 12% of the sample.

Input material: peripheral blood. This TCR derives from a woman between 50 and 59 years old with COVID-19, enrolled during active disease.

The CDR3 region: CASSLGRLEKLFF. The sequence in DNA is TGTGCCAGCAGCTTAGGCAGGCTTGAAAAACTGTTTTTT. The chain was built from TRBV7-8 and TRBJ1-4; no D gene can be assigned with confidence. The CDR3 goes from the cysteine to the phenylalanine over 13 residues. Only the CDR3 DNA is retained, 39 bases long and in frame from the first base. Sequences SGHVS (CDR1) and FQNEAQ (CDR2) are obtained from the germline V gene. Trimming costs V 1 base and J 7 bases, and their ends lie 7 bases apart.